Sequencing of this T cell receptor (beta chain) was carried out in a study of human T cells and chemical hapten exposure. Across the whole study: On approximately 2 cm by approximately 2 cm of upper inner arm skin, sensitization was performed with 2% DPC. The patch tests put 0.01% DPC on the skin of the upper back and were read 6 days later. Patients, predominantly female, presented with alopecia areata, totalis or universalis. Study findings and constraints: Having alopecia, donors may respond immunologically unlike healthy people.

Described time point: pre-sensitization, week 0. Regarding treatment: therapeutic diphenylcyclopropenone sensitization with weekly scalp DPC. Each CDR3 protein is one row after TCRdb ran MiXCR on the RACE reads. The sample lists approximately 100,000 distinct CDR3 sequences; approximately 9.9% were seen once. Germline CDR1 is LGHDT and CDR2 is YNNKEL (reference sequence). This CDR3 has 15 amino acids. The V and J ends lost 0 bases and 3 bases respectively, with 9 bases between them. Comments on this clonotype: What it recognizes is unknown.

The source of this sequence is a woman aged 40-49 years with alopecia areata. Some clones in this sample may be carry-over from other donors' samples. This material consisted of whole blood, taken in connection with sensitization to the hapten diphenylcyclopropenone (DPC). V gene TRBV3-1 combines with J gene TRBJ1-5, with D hard to call. Written as DNA, the CDR3 is TGTGCCAGCAGCCAAGAATACGGCAACAATCAGCCCCAGCATTTT. The encoded protein is CASSQEYGNNQPQHF.